This T cell receptor beta chain is drawn from a study of blood T cell repertoires in COVID-19. Study at large: Sites in the United States, Italy and Spain provided acute and convalescent COVID-19 samples. PBMCs, B-cell-depleted T cells, or T cells were the source of the cDNA or gDNA that made up the material.

Per the original methods: Estimated nucleated cell counts came from reference gene primer amplification. Repertoires were generated with immunoSEQ multiplex PCR, while TCRdb's copy carries only in-frame clones and drops some. The D gene and trimming were derived from the DNA, and the V and J assignments and clone size from that table. The sample holds fewer than 150,000 clones, approximately 90% seen once. The TCR comes from a woman between 50 and 59 years old with acute or convalescent COVID-19. Input material: peripheral blood.

The CDR3: CASSPWVWGNEKLFF. DNA for the CDR3: TGTGCCAGCAGTCCCTGGGTTTGGGGCAATGAAAAACTGTTTTTT. This sequence joins TRBV28 and TRBJ1-4; TRBD1 is a possible D gene (5 bases). This CDR3 region has 15 residues. Germline CDR1 MDHEN, CDR2 SYDVKM. V lost 5 bases and J 5 bases, leaving 15 bases between the germline ends.